This entry lists 29 T cell receptor beta chains sequenced from one sample in a study of blood T cell repertoires in COVID-19. The assay was immunoSEQ multiplex PCR, and TCRdb's table has in-frame clones only and misses some. Of fewer than 200,000 clones in the sample, just over 90% are singletons; the top ten hold roughly 4.5%. Sequencing was performed on peripheral blood. The source is a man aged 18 to 29 with COVID-19, enrolled during active disease.

The V gene is TRBV7-6, the J gene TRBJ2-7; 9 bases map to TRBD2. The CDR3 runs to 17 residues. The J segment lost 6 bases and the V segment lost 0 bases, leaving 12 bases of the junction unmatched. Germline V gene sequence: CDR1 SGHVS, CDR2 FNYEAQ. CDR3 amino acids: CASSLASASGILREQYF. In nucleotides, the CDR3 is TGTGCCAGCAGCTTAGCGTCCGCTAGCGGGATTCTCCGCGAGCAGTACTTC. The full variable domain, in which reference TRBV7-6 and TRBJ2-7 provide the parts outside the CDR3, is GAGVSQSPRYKVTKRGQDVALRCDPISGHVSLYWYRQALGQGPEFLTYFNYEAQQDKSGLPNDRFSAERPEGSISTLTIQRTEQRDSAMYRCASSLASASGILREQYFGPGTRLTVT.

This chain links TRBV18 with TRBJ2-3, with 9 bases lining up with TRBD2. Germline V lookup: CDR1 KGHSH, CDR2 LQKENI. The CDR3 sequence is 16 residues long. Unmatched junction bases numbered 9, after V lost 6 bases and J lost 2 bases. In DNA form, the CDR3 reads TGTGCCAGCTCGCCTCTTAAGCGGGGGGACACAGATACGCAGTATTTT. Translated, it gives CASSPLKRGDTDTQYF.

The chain employs TRBV24-1 and TRBJ2-1; D may be TRBD1 (6 bases). Germline V CDR1 and CDR2: KGHDR, SFDVKD. The CDR3 covers 15 residues. V lost 5 bases and J lost 6, with 16 bases in between. CDR3 protein: CATSVTGTKGNEQFF. The CDR3 DNA follows: TGTGCCACCAGTGTAACCGGGACAAAGGGCAATGAGCAGTTCTTC.

This chain connects TRBV13 to TRBJ2-7; the match to TRBD2 covers 11 bases. The ends lost 3 bases at V and 6 bases at J; junction bases unmatched: 4. The length of the CDR3 is 14 residues. Germline-derived CDR1 and CDR2 are PRHDT and FYEKMQ (reference sequence). CDR3 DNA: TGTGCCAGCAGCTTTAGCGGGAGGGCCTTCGAGCAGTACTTC. Its translation is CASSFSGRAFEQYF.

V gene TRBV6-6 combines with J gene TRBJ2-1, with 9 positions matching TRBD2. V shed 7 bases, J shed 3 bases, and the junction held 10 bases outside the gene matches. CDR3 length: 16 residues. In germline, CDR1 is MNHNY, CDR2 SVGAGI (reference sequence). This CDR3 is CASIDLAGEGYNEQFF. CDR3 nucleotide sequence: TGTGCCAGCATCGATTTAGCGGGAGAGGGCTACAATGAGCAGTTCTTC.

The rearrangement uses TRBV19 and TRBJ2-1, with 7 nucleotides matching TRBD2. Trimming took 3 bases from V and 7 from J; bases not matched to a gene: 9. The CDR3 loop spans 15 amino acids. In germline, CDR1 is LNHDA, CDR2 SQIVND (reference sequence). This CDR3 reads CASSIWAGEGNEQFF. The CDR3 nucleotides are TGTGCCAGTAGTATCTGGGCGGGAGAGGGGAATGAGCAGTTCTTC.

The chain is built from TRBV15 and TRBJ2-3; 15 bases align to TRBD2. The CDR3 has 15 amino acids. Germline V gene sequence: CDR1 LNHNV, CDR2 YYDKDF (reference sequence). J was trimmed by 3 bases and V by 8 bases; bases with no gene match: 3. CDR3 loop: CATRGTSGRTDTQYF. Here the CDR3 DNA reads TGTGCCACCCGCGGGACTAGCGGGAGGACAGATACGCAGTATTTT. Full variable domain (remainder filled in from reference TRBV15 and TRBJ2-3): DAMVIQNPRYQVTQFGKPVTLSCSQTLNHNVMYWYQQKSSQAPKLLFHYYDKDFNNEADTPDNFQSRRPNTSFCFLDIRSPGLGDTAMYLCATRGTSGRTDTQYFGPGTRLTVL.

V usage is TRBV19 and J usage is TRBJ1-1; no clear D gene. This CDR3 has 12 residues. Germline V gives CDR1 LNHDA, CDR2 SQIVND (reference sequence). V shed 6 bases and J shed 5 bases, with 10 bases lying between them. The CDR3 sequence is CASRTWSTEAFF. CDR3 coding DNA: TGTGCCAGTAGGACGTGGAGTACTGAAGCTTTCTTT.

V gene TRBV11-2 combines with J gene TRBJ2-1; TRBD2 matches at 8 bases. The germline V gene has CDR1 SGHAT and CDR2 FQNNGV. The CDR3 covers 16 residues. Trimming took 4 bases from V and 3 from J; bases not matched to a gene: 8. The DNA of the CDR3 is TGTGCCAGCAGCTCTATAGCGGGGAATGACTACAATGAGCAGTTCTTC. Translation gives CASSSIAGNDYNEQFF. The complete variable domain, with remaining parts taken from reference TRBV11-2 and TRBJ2-1, reads EAGVAQSPRYKIIEKRQSVAFWCNPISGHATLYWYQQILGQGPKLLIQFQNNGVVDDSQLPKDRFSAERLKGVDSTLKIQPAKLEDSAVYLCASSSIAGNDYNEQFFGPGTRLTVL.

This chain joins TRBV9 and TRBJ2-7; no clear D. V lost 0 bases to trimming and J lost 1 base, with 11 bases between them. The CDR3 extends over 15 amino acids. The germline gives CDR1 SGDLS, CDR2 YYNGEE. As DNA, the CDR3 is TGTGCCAGCAGCGTAGCTACCGGGTCATCCTACGAGCAGTACTTC. As protein: CASSVATGSSYEQYF.

V gene TRBV28 combines with J gene TRBJ2-2; TRBD2 is a possible D gene (5 bases). V dropped 7 bases and J dropped 4 bases, with 19 bases sitting between them. The CDR3 spans 16 residues. The germline CDR1 and CDR2 sequences are MDHEN and SYDVKM. CDR3 amino acids: CASKPAWRRPTGELFF. The CDR3 coding sequence is TGTGCCAGCAAGCCCGCATGGAGGAGGCCCACCGGGGAGCTGTTTTTT.

This clone came up once. The chain links TRBV19 to TRBJ1-1; D unclear. Germline values: CDR1 LNHDA, CDR2 SQIVND (reference sequence). CDR3 length: 15 amino acids. V lost 4 bases and J 8 bases, leaving 20 bases between the germline ends. The CDR3 sequence is CASSSSLGSSREAFF. For the CDR3, the DNA is TGTGCCAGTAGTAGCTCCCTGGGGAGTTCACGGGAAGCTTTCTTT.

This rearrangement joins TRBV5-5 to TRBJ2-1; 7 bases fit TRBD2. There are 16 residues in the CDR3. The germline V gene encodes CDR1 SGHKS and CDR2 YYEKEE (reference sequence). J lost 0 bases, V lost 4 bases, and 7 bases had no gene match. The CDR3 here is CASSPLGGSSYNEQFF. The CDR3 DNA reads as TGTGCCAGCAGCCCGCTGGGCGGGAGCTCCTACAATGAGCAGTTCTTC.

The rearrangement joins TRBV28 to TRBJ2-3; maybe TRBD1 (5 bases). The CDR3 is 17 amino acids. CDR1 and CDR2 (germline): MDHEN, SYDVKM. Trimming shortened V by 5 bases and J by 3 bases, and 21 bases separated the two germline ends. The CDR3 protein is CASSAPREGIGTDTQYF. CDR3 DNA: TGTGCCAGCAGTGCACCCAGGGAAGGAATTGGGACAGATACGCAGTATTTT.

The chain carries TRBV2 and TRBJ2-7; tentative D call: TRBD1 (5 bases). Germline V gene sequence: CDR1 SNHLY, CDR2 FYNNEI. This CDR3 has 14 amino acids. V lost 5 bases and J 2 bases, leaving 13 bases between the germline ends. CDR3 DNA sequence: TGTGCCAGCAGTCCCACAGGTAATACCTACGAGCAGTACTTC. This gives the protein CASSPTGNTYEQYF. Full variable domain (rest looked up from reference TRBV2 and TRBJ2-7): EPEVTQTPSHQVTQMGQEVILRCVPISNHLYFYWYRQILGQKVEFLVSFYNNEISEKSEIFDDQFSVERPDGSNFTLKIRSTKLEDSAMYFCASSPTGNTYEQYFGPGTRLTVT.

The rearrangement uses TRBV7-2 and TRBJ1-4; no firm D call. V lost 0 bases to trimming and J lost 8 bases, with 13 bases between them. The germline gives CDR1 SGHTA, CDR2 FQGNSA. This CDR3 region has 15 residues. The DNA for the CDR3 is TGTGCCAGCAGCTTAGCGCCGGGTTATAGCGAAAAACTGTTTTTT. Amino acid sequence: CASSLAPGYSEKLFF.

V gene TRBV19 combines with J gene TRBJ2-1; D not certain. CDR3 length equals 14 residues. Trimming removed 10 bases from V and 2 bases from J, with 15 bases in between. Per the germline V gene, CDR1 is LNHDA and CDR2 is SQIVND (reference sequence). CDR3: CATQTGWTYNEQFF. The CDR3 coding sequence is TGTGCCACCCAGACTGGCTGGACCTACAATGAGCAGTTCTTC.

V and J are TRBV5-6 and TRBJ2-7; perhaps TRBD2 as D (5 bases). The V gene lost 2 bases and the J gene lost 12 bases, with 21 bases spanning the gap. Per germline, CDR1 SGHDT and CDR2 YYEEEE. The CDR3 has 14 residues. The CDR3 nucleotides read TGTGCCAGCAGCTTCCAGAACCTAGCCCCTGCGCCGTACTTC. Its protein product is CASSFQNLAPAPYF.

J is TRBJ2-7 and V is TRBV5-1, with 7 positions matching TRBD2. This CDR3 is 17 amino acids long. Germline CDR1 SGHRS, CDR2 YFSETQ. The V segment lost 4 bases and the J segment 0 bases; nucleotides outside the gene matches: 13. This chain's CDR3 is CASSPGLGGGASYEQYF. DNA of the CDR3: TGCGCCAGCAGCCCTGGGCTTGGGGGGGGAGCCTCCTACGAGCAGTACTTC.

CDR3 bases: TGTGCCAGCAGCAGCAAGGGACTAGCGAGCACAGATACGCAGTATTTT. Translated: CASSSKGLASTDTQYF. The rearrangement links TRBV5-4 to TRBJ2-3; 10 bases agree with TRBD2. The length of the CDR3 is 16 residues. With V trimmed by 4 bases and J by 0 bases, 5 bases remained unmatched. Germline V gene lookup returns CDR1 SGHNT and CDR2 YYREEE (reference sequence).

V gene TRBV6-5 combines with J gene TRBJ1-3; TRBD1 matches 9 bases. Germline CDR1 and CDR2: MNHEY and SVGAGI. J was trimmed by 3 bases and V by 6 bases; bases with no gene match: 6. The CDR3 spans 15 residues. CDR3 sequence (DNA): TGTGCCAGCAGGAAACAGGGGGCTAGTGGAAACACCATATATTTT. Protein: CASRKQGASGNTIYF.

The rearrangement uses TRBV28 and TRBJ2-6, with TRBD1 as a possible D gene (5 bases). This CDR3 is built from 16 residues. The V gene's germline CDR1 is MDHEN and CDR2 SYDVKM. The V gene lost 2 bases and the J gene lost 0 bases, with 8 bases spanning the gap. In DNA, the CDR3 is TGTGCCAGCAGTTTAGAGACAGTCTCTGGGGCCAACGTCCTGACTTTC. Translating it yields CASSLETVSGANVLTF.

The chain links TRBV30 to TRBJ1-5; no clear D. The CDR3 consists of 14 residues. Deletions cut 1 base from V and 6 bases from J, with 13 bases between. Germline V gives CDR1 GTSNPN, CDR2 SVGIG (reference sequence). CDR3 in amino acids: CAWSAGVRGQPQHF. The DNA for the CDR3 is TGTGCCTGGAGTGCGGGTGTTCGGGGTCAGCCCCAGCATTTT.

The rearrangement links TRBV9 to TRBJ1-3; a possible D gene is TRBD1 (6 bases). The CDR3 length is 14 residues. Germline values: CDR1 SGDLS, CDR2 YYNGEE. V gave up 3 bases and J gave up 1 base, with 8 bases separating them. CDR3: CASSEGTSGNTIYF. The DNA of the CDR3 is TGTGCCAGCAGCGAAGGGACATCTGGAAACACCATATATTTT.

V usage is TRBV28 and J usage is TRBJ2-7; the D gene is possibly TRBD1 (8 bases). The CDR3 consists of 17 residues. Trimming took 3 bases from V and 4 from J, leaving 22 bases between them. Germline CDR1 and CDR2: MDHEN and SYDVKM. The CDR3, as DNA: TGTGCCAGCAGTTTCGCCAGGACAGGGACTACTGTGTACGAGCAGTACTTC. Its protein is CASSFARTGTTVYEQYF.

The rearrangement joins TRBV27 to TRBJ1-2; TRBD1 might be the D (5 bases). Germline V gives CDR1 MNHEY, CDR2 SMNVEV (reference sequence). V shed 3 bases and J shed 7 bases, with 12 bases lying between them. The CDR3 contains 13 residues. The CDR3 bases are TGTGCCAGCAGTTTTCCCGGGGGTTCTGGCTACACCTTC. This encodes CASSFPGGSGYTF.

This CDR3 is CASSLVLLDYGYTF. CDR3 coding DNA: TGTGCCAGCAGTTTAGTCCTCCTAGACTATGGCTACACCTTC. The chain has TRBV28 and TRBJ1-2; D call uncertain. Germline loops: CDR1 MDHEN, CDR2 SYDVKM. V was trimmed by 2 bases and J by 3 bases, leaving 10 bases between them. The CDR3 has 14 residues.

The rearrangement joins TRBV7-9 to TRBJ1-4; D remains ambiguous. The CDR3 runs to 13 residues. Germline CDR1 is SEHNR and CDR2 is FQNEAQ (reference sequence). V shed 1 base and J shed 16 bases, with 16 bases lying between them. The CDR3 here is CASSLGSGAPEFF. CDR3 DNA: TGTGCCAGCAGCTTAGGGTCGGGTGCCCCCGAGTTTTTT.

In its sample, this clone was seen a few times. V and J are TRBV7-9 and TRBJ2-7, with D possibly matching TRBD1 (6 bases). The V gene lost 5 bases and the J gene lost 5 bases, with 10 bases spanning the gap. Germline assignment: CDR1 SEHNR and CDR2 FQNEAQ (reference sequence). CDR3 length: 12 amino acids. The CDR3 bases are TGTGCCAGCAGCATCCAGGGGAACGAGCAGTACTTC. It codes for CASSIQGNEQYF.